The 20 T cell receptor beta chains in this list originate from one sample, sequenced in a study of cytomegalovirus exposure and HLA in healthy donors. A multiplex PCR was run with 60 Vbeta primers and 13 Jbeta primers. The protocol was immunoSEQ multiplex PCR, while the TCRdb copy is restricted to in-frame clones and leaves out a portion. The sample contains 150,000 to 200,000 clones, approximately 80% of which appear only once. Sequenced sample: PBMCs. These receptor sequences come from a male donor in good health and CMV-seropositive.

The V and J genes are TRBV7-9 and TRBJ2-5; TRBD1 agrees at 7 bases. The end of the DNA aligns better with TRBJ2-7, so the J call may be wrong. The CDR3 is 13 amino acids. Looked up from germline, CDR1 is SEHNR and CDR2 is FQNEAQ (reference sequence). CDR3 coding DNA: TGTGCCAGCAGCTCGACAGGGAGCTACGAGCAGTACTTC. It is translated as CASSSTGSYEQYF.

CDR3 coding DNA: TGTGCCAGCATCAATGGCGGGTCCGCGTCCGAGACCCAGTACTTC. This sequence encodes CASINGGSASETQYF. The V and J genes are TRBV7-2 and TRBJ2-5; TRBD2 might be the D (5 bases). Between the trimmed V and J ends, which lost 7 bases and 5 bases, there was a span of 20 bases. The V gene's germline CDR1 is SGHTA and CDR2 FQGNSA. The CDR3 covers 15 residues. Full variable domain (remainder filled in from reference TRBV7-2 and TRBJ2-5): GAGVSQSPSNKVTEKGKDVELRCDPISGHTALYWYRQSLGQGLEFLIYFQGNSAPDKSGLPSDRFSAERTGGSVSTLTIQRTQQEDSAVYLCASINGGSASETQYFGPGTRLLVL.

The V call is TRBV19, the J call TRBJ2-5, with D maybe TRBD1 (7 bases). Germline V gene data show CDR1 as LNHDA and CDR2 as SQIVND (reference sequence). Trimming removed 7 bases at V and 5 bases at J, with 17 bases between. The CDR3 has 14 residues. The CDR3 is CASTPSTGRETQYF. Here the CDR3 DNA reads TGTGCCAGTACACCCTCGACAGGGAGGGAGACCCAGTACTTC.

V gene TRBV5-6 combines with J gene TRBJ2-4; TRBD1 might be the D (6 bases). Germline V gives CDR1 SGHDT, CDR2 YYEEEE. V was cut by 3 bases and J by 0 bases, with 10 bases left in between. The CDR3 loop spans 15 amino acids. The CDR3 reads CASSYRTVAKNIQYF. CDR3 coding DNA: TGTGCCAGCAGCTACAGGACAGTAGCCAAAAACATTCAGTACTTC.

This sequence joins TRBV27 and TRBJ2-4, with D possibly matching TRBD2 (6 bases). Germline CDR1 and CDR2: MNHEY and SMNVEV (reference sequence). The CDR3 totals 17 residues. Trimming shortened V by 5 bases and J by 3 bases, and 20 bases separated the two germline ends. The CDR3, as DNA: TGTGCCAGCAGTCCAATTTCGCTAGCGTGGGGCAAAAACATTCAGTACTTC. Protein product: CASSPISLAWGKNIQYF.

This chain uses TRBV4-1 with TRBJ2-3, with D uncertain. The CDR3 sequence is 17 residues long. V was shortened by 2 bases and J by 1 base, with 16 bases between the two germline ends. Germline lookup yields CDR1 MGHRA and CDR2 YSYEKL. The CDR3 coding sequence is TGCGCCAGCAGCCAACCCGGTTCCCTACGGGGCACAGATACGCAGTATTTT. Translating gives CASSQPGSLRGTDTQYF.

As to this clone: A read error may account for a junction end that differs from germline. The genes are TRBV7-9 and TRBJ1-5, with D possibly matching TRBD1 (5 bases). This CDR3 has 13 residues. The germline CDR1 and CDR2 sequences are SEHNR and FQNEAQ (reference sequence). DNA of the CDR3: TGTTCCAGCAGCTTGGGGGGGATTCAGCCCCAGCATTTT. Amino acid sequence: CSSSLGGIQPQHF. The whole variable domain, remainder taken from reference TRBV7-9 and TRBJ1-5, is DTGVSQNPRHKITKRGQNVTFRCDPISEHNRLYWYRQTLGQGPEFLTYFQNEAQLEKSRLLSDRFSAERPKGSFSTLEIQRTEQGDSAMYLCSSSLGGIQPQHFGDGTRLSIL.

The V call is TRBV25-1, the J call TRBJ2-5; 7 nucleotides line up with TRBD2. The CDR3 extends over 14 amino acids. Germline values: CDR1 MGHDK, CDR2 SYGVNS. Losses at the gene ends were 7 bases for V and 5 bases for J; bases not matched to a gene: 10. The CDR3 loop is CASTRTQGGETQYF. CDR3 nucleotide sequence: TGTGCCAGCACCCGGACCCAGGGAGGGGAGACCCAGTACTTC.

The rearrangement links TRBV9 to TRBJ2-1, with 10 bases that match TRBD2. Germline lookup yields CDR1 SGDLS and CDR2 YYNGEE. CDR3 length: 16 residues. Losses at the gene ends were 0 bases for V and 3 bases for J; bases not matched to a gene: 3. CDR3 sequence reads: CASSVDLAGVYNEQFF. DNA for the CDR3: TGTGCCAGCAGCGTAGATCTAGCGGGAGTCTACAATGAGCAGTTCTTC. The entire variable domain, with the rest obtained from reference TRBV9 and TRBJ2-1, is as follows: DSGVTQTPKHLITATGQRVTLRCSPRSGDLSVYWYQQSLDQGLQFLIQYYNGEERAKGNILERFSAQQFPDLHSELNLSSLELGDSALYFCASSVDLAGVYNEQFFGPGTRLTVL.

The V and J genes are TRBV2 and TRBJ2-1; 9 positions agree with TRBD1. This CDR3 region has 15 residues. Germline V CDR1 and CDR2: SNHLY, FYNNEI. V was pared by 1 base and J by 4 bases, with 2 bases of the junction left unmatched. This CDR3 is CASSEGTGEYNEQFF. In nucleotides, the CDR3 is TGTGCCAGCAGTGAAGGGACAGGGGAATACAATGAGCAGTTCTTC.

The rearrangement uses TRBV6-5 and TRBJ2-4, with TRBD2 matching 8 bases. The CDR3 totals 13 residues. The germline V gene has CDR1 MNHEY and CDR2 SVGAGI. With 8 bases clipped from V and 4 bases from J, the junction kept 4 bases outside the gene matches. DNA for the CDR3: TGTGCCAGCTGGCCGGGGGGGAAAAACATTCAGTACTTC. The encoded protein is CASWPGGKNIQYF.

The rearrangement links TRBV28 to TRBJ1-5; no clear D. The germline V and J ends were trimmed by 4 bases and 3 bases, with 13 bases remaining between them. The V gene's germline CDR1 is MDHEN and CDR2 SYDVKM. The CDR3 runs to 15 residues. The CDR3 sequence is CASSSLGGLNQPQHF. Written as DNA, the CDR3 is TGTGCCAGCAGTTCCTTAGGAGGGCTCAATCAGCCCCAGCATTTT.

The genes are TRBV9 and TRBJ2-5; D is possibly TRBD2 (6 bases). The V end lost 3 bases, the J end lost 0 bases, and 6 bases lay between the germline ends. The CDR3 has 13 residues. Germline-derived CDR1 and CDR2 are SGDLS and YYNGEE. The CDR3 DNA reads TGTGCCAGCAGCGCGGGAGACCAAGAGACCCAGTACTTC. Translating it yields CASSAGDQETQYF.

The chain has TRBV6-5 and TRBJ2-1; 7 bases are shared with TRBD1. V lost 8 bases to trimming and J lost 9 bases; unmatched junction nucleotides: 13. Germline V CDR1 and CDR2: MNHEY, SVGAGI. The CDR3 sequence is 14 residues long. The CDR3 loop reads CASARGTEVLEQFF. DNA of the CDR3: TGTGCCAGCGCCCGAGGGACAGAAGTTCTTGAGCAGTTCTTC.

This chain uses TRBV21-1 with TRBJ1-4; the DNA was not compared with TRBD1, the D call given in the table. TRBV21-1 is a documented pseudogene. This CDR3 is built from 17 residues. The CDR3 reads CASSERLRQTTNEKLFF. The CDR3 DNA is TGTGCCAGCAGCGAACGGCTTCGACAGACAACTAATGAAAAACTGTTTTTT.

This sequence joins TRBV6-5 and TRBJ2-2; 8 bases fit TRBD2. The CDR3 has 15 residues. V shed 2 bases, J shed 8 bases, and the junction held 7 bases outside the gene matches. Germline loops: CDR1 MNHEY, CDR2 SVGAGI. The CDR3 spells CASSYGAGGVGELFF. DNA of the CDR3: TGTGCCAGCAGTTACGGGGCGGGAGGCGTAGGGGAGCTGTTTTTT.

V usage is TRBV20-1 and J usage is TRBJ1-2; D gene ambiguous. Trimming removed 5 bases at V and 3 bases at J, with 4 bases between. CDR3 length: 10 residues. From germline, CDR1 is DFQATT and CDR2 SNEGSKA (reference sequence). CDR3 region: CSAVDYGYTF. DNA of the CDR3: TGCAGTGCTGTCGACTATGGCTACACCTTC.

This clone has only a few counts. The CDR3 here is CAISVLGLAEEGRGELFF. CDR3 in DNA: TGTGCCATCAGTGTATTGGGACTAGCGGAGGAAGGACGCGGGGAGCTGTTTTTT. J is TRBJ2-2 and V is TRBV10-3; 11 bases are shared with TRBD2. Germline CDR1 is ENHRY and CDR2 is SYGVKD. This CDR3 is built from 18 residues. The J segment lost 7 bases and the V segment lost 4 bases, leaving 14 bases of the junction unmatched.

The rearrangement joins TRBV30 to TRBJ2-7; maybe TRBD2 (5 bases). V was cut by 3 bases and J by 3 bases, with 6 bases left in between. Germline CDR1 GTSNPN, CDR2 SVGIG (reference sequence). This CDR3 spans 11 amino acids. CDR3 bases: TGTGCCTGGAGCGGGAACTACGAGCAGTACTTC. Amino acid sequence: CAWSGNYEQYF. Full variable domain (rest looked up from reference TRBV30 and TRBJ2-7): SQTIHQWPATLVQPVGSPLSLECTVEGTSNPNLYWYRQAAGRGLQLLFYSVGIGQISSEVPQNLSASRPQDRQFILSSKKLLLSDSGFYLCAWSGNYEQYFGPGTRLTVT.

This chain connects TRBV5-1 to TRBJ2-1; 7 bases fit TRBD1. V dropped 0 bases and J dropped 6; count of bases not matched to a gene: 12. Germline values: CDR1 SGHRS, CDR2 YFSETQ. The CDR3 covers 17 residues. The CDR3 here is CASSLGTSQGVGNEQFF. The CDR3 coding sequence is TGCGCCAGCAGCTTGGGGACAAGCCAGGGGGTGGGCAATGAGCAGTTCTTC. The whole variable domain, remainder taken from reference TRBV5-1 and TRBJ2-1, is KAGVTQTPRYLIKTRGQQVTLSCSPISGHRSVSWYQQTPGQGLQFLFEYFSETQRNKGNFPGRFSGRQFSNSRSEMNVSTLELGDSALYLCASSLGTSQGVGNEQFFGPGTRLTVL.